This T cell receptor beta chain stems from a study of cytomegalovirus exposure and HLA in healthy donors. Study findings and constraints: Prior analysis indicated that the majority of TCR beta V segments exhibited productivity approximately 90% or approximately 30% of the time.

To note about this clone: Its target is not known.

The CDR3 extends over 12 amino acids. V lost 0 bases and J 7 bases, leaving 8 bases between the germline ends. CDR1 is SGHDT, CDR2 YYEEEE, per germline. Both 60 Vbeta primers and 13 Jbeta primers went into the PCR. Measured with immunoSEQ multiplex PCR; TCRdb has only the in-frame clones, and not every one. Of some 130,000 clones listed, 74% were seen once; the top ten hold under 6.5%. The chain links TRBV5-6 to TRBJ2-7, with D hard to call. This receptor was identified in a woman between 50 and 59 years old in good health and CMV-seropositive. The source material was PBMCs. The CDR3, as DNA: TGTGCCAGCAGCTTGGCCTCCGGGGAGCAGTACTTC. Translating it yields CASSLASGEQYF.